One sample yielded the 2 T cell receptor beta chains listed below, sequenced in a study of blood T cell repertoires in COVID-19 (dated by TCRdb to 2020 to 2022). Library preparation used the immunoSEQ multiplex PCR assay. In its TCRdb copy, this immuneACCESS table keeps in-frame sequences only and misses some clones. Where compared with another copy, unresolved V genes explain less than half of these, and the others have no known cause. Recorded for this sample are approximately 480,000 clones; roughly 90% of them occurred a single time. The ten biggest clones cover roughly 0.72% of the sample. The source material was PBMCs or T cells enriched from blood (not recorded which). These receptors were collected from a woman between 18 and 30 years old who had recovered from COVID-19.

The V and J genes are TRBV2 and TRBJ2-3; 7 bases map to TRBD2. The CDR3 runs 15 residues. From germline, CDR1 is SNHLY and CDR2 FYNNEI. Germline trimming cut 3 bases from V and 2 bases from J; bases unmatched to any gene: 5. The CDR3, as DNA: TGTGCCAGCAGTGAGGGGGGGGACCACACAGATACGCAGTATTTT. Translating it yields CASSEGGDHTDTQYF.

V usage is TRBV7-9 and J usage is TRBJ1-3, with TRBD1 matching 7 bases. The germline V gene encodes CDR1 SEHNR and CDR2 FQNEAQ (reference sequence). There are 15 residues in the CDR3. The V and J ends lost 8 bases and 4 bases, in that order; junction bases with no gene match: 11. This chain's CDR3 is CASEIRTGGGNTIYF. CDR3 sequence (DNA): TGTGCCAGCGAAATTCGGACAGGCGGAGGAAACACCATATATTTT.